These 32 T cell receptor beta chains were all obtained from the same sample, sequenced in a study of shared clonotypes between healthy human individuals. Here immunoSEQ multiplex PCR was the method, and the copy in TCRdb shows in-frame clones only, minus some. The table has around 200,000 clones, approximately 61% seen once. Sequenced input: memory CD4+ T cells sorted from blood. Sample subset: CD45RA-negative fraction. The source is a man in his thirties or forties in good health.

This sequence joins TRBV7-2 and TRBJ2-7; TRBD2 agrees at 9 bases. J gave up 5 bases and V 6 bases, and 8 bases lay outside the gene matches. This CDR3 contains 14 residues. Per germline, CDR1 SGHTA and CDR2 FQGNSA. The CDR3 nucleotides read TGTGCCAGCAGTCCACAGCGGGGGGTTAACGAGCAGTACTTC. Its translation: CASSPQRGVNEQYF.

This clone was counted a few times. The gene calls are TRBV7-2 and TRBJ1-1, with 7 positions matching TRBD1. V lost 0 bases, J lost 4 bases, and 5 bases stayed unmatched. The germline CDR1 and CDR2 sequences are SGHTA and FQGNSA. The CDR3 consists of 15 residues. Here the CDR3 reads CASSLATGSATEAFF. As DNA, the CDR3 is TGTGCCAGCAGCTTAGCGACAGGGAGTGCCACTGAAGCTTTCTTT.

The chain combines TRBV2 with TRBJ2-5, with D possibly matching TRBD2 (5 bases). The germline V and J ends were trimmed by 8 bases and 5 bases, with 15 bases remaining between them. The CDR3 is made up of 13 amino acids. In germline, CDR1 is SNHLY, CDR2 FYNNEI. DNA for the CDR3: TGTGCCAGCGGACCGCGCGAGCGGGAGACCCAGTACTTC. Translation: CASGPRERETQYF.

This chain uses TRBV7-2 with TRBJ2-7; perhaps TRBD2 as D (5 bases). The CDR3 length is 13 residues. Between the trimmed V and J ends, which lost 3 bases and 2 bases, there was a span of 8 bases. Germline CDR1 is SGHTA and CDR2 is FQGNSA. The CDR3 DNA sequence: TGTGCCAGCAGCTTCGGACTGGCCTACGAGCAGTACTTC. Amino acid sequence: CASSFGLAYEQYF.

On this clone itself: Relative to the germline gene, one junction end is altered; a read error may explain this. This chain uses TRBV6-6 with TRBJ2-7; TRBD2 matches at 12 bases. Germline assignment: CDR1 MNHNY and CDR2 SVGAGI (reference sequence). This CDR3 has 12 amino acids. The CDR3 is CASSYSPSGRDF. DNA for the CDR3: TGTGCCAGCAGTTACTCACCTAGCGGGAGGGACTTC.

The V call is TRBV5-1, the J call TRBJ1-4; a possible D gene is TRBD1 (6 bases). V dropped 4 bases and J dropped 6 bases, with 16 bases sitting between them. The CDR3 totals 15 residues. The germline V gene encodes CDR1 SGHRS and CDR2 YFSETQ. CDR3 residues: CASSPQGGADEKLFF. CDR3 DNA sequence: TGCGCCAGCAGCCCCCAAGGGGGGGCGGATGAAAAACTGTTTTTT.

This rearrangement joins TRBV6-1 to TRBJ2-7, with D possibly called TRBD1 or TRBD2 (5 bases each). Germline CDR1 MNHNS, CDR2 SASEGT. This CDR3 has 14 residues. V dropped 7 bases and J dropped 1 base, with 14 bases sitting between them. The CDR3 protein is CASMARGVSYEQYF. In DNA form, the CDR3 reads TGTGCCAGCATGGCCAGAGGGGTTTCCTACGAGCAGTACTTC.

The chain employs TRBV5-1 and TRBJ1-1; D gene unclear. Between the trimmed V and J ends, which lost 0 bases and 1 base, there was a span of 10 bases. The length of the CDR3 is 15 residues. CDR1 SGHRS and CDR2 YFSETQ come from the germline V gene. The CDR3 DNA reads as TGCGCCAGCAGCTTGGGCCTGGCCAAGAACACTGAAGCTTTCTTT. Amino acid sequence: CASSLGLAKNTEAFF.

The DNA of the CDR3 is TGTGCCAGCTCACCTCCGGGACTAGCGGGAGGGACCGAGCAGTACTTC. This encodes CASSPPGLAGGTEQYF. The chain is built from TRBV18 and TRBJ2-7; 16 positions match TRBD2. The CDR3 is 16 amino acids. J gave up 6 bases and V 3 bases, and 5 bases lay outside the gene matches. The V gene's germline CDR1 is KGHSH and CDR2 LQKENI.

This chain uses TRBV14 with TRBJ1-3; D might be TRBD1 (6 bases). This CDR3 is built from 16 residues. CDR1 is SGHDN and CDR2 is FVKESK in the germline V gene. Deletions cut 5 bases from V and 0 bases from J, with 14 bases between. DNA for the CDR3: TGTGCCAGCAGCAGTCTGACAGGCTTCTCTGGAAACACCATATATTTT. Translation: CASSSLTGFSGNTIYF.

The chain combines TRBV2 with TRBJ2-7; 12 bases agree with TRBD2. The CDR3 runs 15 residues. In germline, CDR1 is SNHLY, CDR2 FYNNEI. V gave up 8 bases and J gave up 5 bases; unmatched junction bases: 10. This chain's CDR3 is CASYPTSGRNHEQYF. In DNA form, the CDR3 reads TGTGCCAGCTACCCGACTAGCGGGAGAAACCACGAGCAGTACTTC.

The gene calls are TRBV29-1 and TRBJ1-1, with TRBD1 as a possible D gene (5 bases). The CDR3 runs 10 residues. The germline V and J ends were trimmed by 4 bases and 11 bases, with 11 bases remaining between them. Per germline, CDR1 SQVTM and CDR2 ANQGSEA. This chain's CDR3 is CSVVRGMAFF. CDR3 coding DNA: TGCAGCGTTGTAAGGGGAATGGCTTTCTTT.

CDR3: CASSRLGGVADTQYF. The CDR3 DNA sequence: TGCGCCAGCAGCCGGCTGGGTGGGGTGGCAGATACGCAGTATTTT. The rearrangement joins TRBV5-1 to TRBJ2-3; D not resolved. The CDR3 is 15 amino acids. Per germline, CDR1 SGHRS and CDR2 YFSETQ. Trimming pared 4 bases from V and 4 bases from J, leaving 16 bases between. Looking up the rest from reference TRBV5-1 and TRBJ2-3 gives the full variable domain: KAGVTQTPRYLIKTRGQQVTLSCSPISGHRSVSWYQQTPGQGLQFLFEYFSETQRNKGNFPGRFSGRQFSNSRSEMNVSTLELGDSALYLCASSRLGGVADTQYFGPGTRLTVL.

The V call is TRBV19, the J call TRBJ2-1; TRBD2 might be the D (6 bases). V was clipped by 5 bases and J by 9 bases, with 11 bases between them. The CDR3 is 12 residues long. The germline V gene has CDR1 LNHDA and CDR2 SQIVND (reference sequence). In DNA, the CDR3 is TGTGCCAGTAGTTCGGGACTGGGTGAGCAGTTCTTC. It is translated as CASSSGLGEQFF.

The CDR3, as DNA: TGTGCCAGCAGCTTGGTCGGGGCCAGGGCGGGCGAGCAGTACTTC. Protein: CASSLVGARAGEQYF. The rearrangement uses TRBV5-5 and TRBJ2-7; D tentatively fits TRBD1 or TRBD2 (5 bases each). Trimming took 0 bases from V and 6 from J, leaving 16 bases between them. The CDR3 contains 15 residues. Germline V lookup: CDR1 SGHKS, CDR2 YYEKEE (reference sequence).

The chain is built from TRBV5-5 and TRBJ2-7; D unclear. Trimming removed 0 bases at V and 3 bases at J, with 7 bases between. The germline V gene has CDR1 SGHKS and CDR2 YYEKEE (reference sequence). The CDR3 is 13 amino acids. The CDR3 DNA is TGTGCCAGCAGCTTGGTGGCTAACTACGAGCAGTACTTC. This gives the protein CASSLVANYEQYF.

The gene calls are TRBV7-9 and TRBJ2-7; 9 positions agree with TRBD2. CDR3 length equals 14 residues. The germline gives CDR1 SEHNR, CDR2 FQNEAQ (reference sequence). V lost 3 bases and J lost 5; bases outside the gene matches: 5. CDR3 coding DNA: TGTGCCAGCAGCTTTAGCGGGAGCAACGACGAGCAGTACTTC. Translation gives CASSFSGSNDEQYF.

The genes are TRBV29-1 and TRBJ2-1, with D tentatively TRBD2 (5 bases). This CDR3 region has 14 residues. Germline CDR1 SQVTM, CDR2 ANQGSEA. V was cut by 4 bases and J by 4 bases, with 14 bases left in between. In DNA form, the CDR3 reads TGCAGCGTTGGGAAGGCGGAGGCTTACAATGAGCAGTTCTTC. Translating it yields CSVGKAEAYNEQFF.

This clone was seen only a few times. The chain uses TRBV18 and TRBJ2-5; 9 nucleotides line up with TRBD1. The CDR3 extends over 15 amino acids. After removal of 6 bases from V and 5 bases from J, the junction contained 10 bases not matched to a gene. Per the germline V gene, CDR1 is KGHSH and CDR2 is LQKENI. Here the CDR3 DNA reads TGTGCCAGCTCTCAAGAGACAGGGGGTATTGAGACCCAGTACTTC. It translates to CASSQETGGIETQYF.

The genes are TRBV9 and TRBJ1-5; D is unresolved. CDR3 length: 14 amino acids. Germline values: CDR1 SGDLS, CDR2 YYNGEE. The V end lost 0 bases, the J end lost 0 bases, and 4 bases lay between the germline ends. In nucleotides, the CDR3 is TGTGCCAGCAGCGTAGGACTTAGCAATCAGCCCCAGCATTTT. This translates into CASSVGLSNQPQHF.

The genes are TRBV19 and TRBJ2-2; D is perhaps TRBD1 (5 bases). The CDR3 spans 14 residues. V lost 5 bases, J lost 3 bases, and 10 bases lay in between. The germline V gene encodes CDR1 LNHDA and CDR2 SQIVND (reference sequence). CDR3 nucleotides: TGTGCCAGTAGTCCCCCAGGGCACACCGGGGAGCTGTTTTTT. Translating it yields CASSPPGHTGELFF. Using reference TRBV19 and TRBJ2-2 for the parts outside the CDR3, the full variable domain is DGGITQSPKYLFRKEGQNVTLSCEQNLNHDAMYWYRQDPGQGLRLIYYSQIVNDFQKGDIAEGYSVSREKKESFPLTVTSAQKNPTAFYLCASSPPGHTGELFFGEGSRLTVL.

This chain connects TRBV10-3 to TRBJ1-1; weak D call: TRBD1 (5 bases). V lost 0 bases, J lost 6 bases, and 8 bases lay in between. The CDR3 extends over 13 amino acids. Germline V gene data show CDR1 as ENHRY and CDR2 as SYGVKD. The CDR3 spells CAISESWGSEAFF. CDR3 bases: TGTGCCATCAGTGAGTCGTGGGGGTCTGAAGCTTTCTTT.

The chain recombines TRBV11-3 with TRBJ2-7; D may be TRBD1 (6 bases). Trimming stripped 0 bases from V and 9 bases from J, with 9 bases between. CDR3 length: 12 amino acids. The V gene's germline CDR1 is SGHNT and CDR2 YENEEA. The DNA for the CDR3 is TGTGCCAGCAGCTTAGATCAGGGGAGGCAGTACTTC. The encoded protein is CASSLDQGRQYF.

The V call is TRBV2, the J call TRBJ2-3; the D gene is possibly TRBD2 (5 bases). Germline assignment: CDR1 SNHLY and CDR2 FYNNEI. The germline V and J ends were trimmed by 3 bases and 5 bases, with 9 bases remaining between them. CDR3 length: 13 residues. The CDR3 coding sequence is TGTGCCAGCAGTGACGGACGGGAAGATACGCAGTATTTT. Its translation: CASSDGREDTQYF.

This clone was picked up one time. The V gene is TRBV5-1, the J gene TRBJ2-5, with a weak D call TRBD1 (6 bases). The CDR3 has 14 residues. Trimming removed 1 base from V and 4 bases from J, with 11 bases in between. Germline-derived CDR1 and CDR2 are SGHRS and YFSETQ. The CDR3 DNA follows: TGCGCCAGCAGCTTGTCAGGCAGGGGAGAGACCCAGTACTTC. Protein product: CASSLSGRGETQYF.

This sequence joins TRBV18 and TRBJ2-1; 8 nucleotides line up with TRBD2. The J segment lost 0 bases and the V segment lost 3 bases, leaving 4 bases of the junction unmatched. The CDR3 runs 16 residues. CDR1 and CDR2 (germline): KGHSH, LQKENI. CDR3 sequence reads: CASSPSGRVSYNEQFF. CDR3 sequence (DNA): TGTGCCAGCTCACCTTCCGGGAGGGTCTCCTACAATGAGCAGTTCTTC.

The table lists this clone with a few counts. The rearrangement uses TRBV7-2 and TRBJ2-5; 9 bases map to TRBD2. The germline CDR1 and CDR2 sequences are SGHTA and FQGNSA. V shed 4 bases and J 3 bases; nucleotides not matched to a gene: 3. The CDR3 spans 14 residues. Here the CDR3 reads CASSSSGTKETQYF. CDR3 DNA sequence: TGTGCCAGCAGCTCTAGCGGGACCAAAGAGACCCAGTACTTC.

The J gene is TRBJ1-1, the V gene TRBV5-5; D remains ambiguous. In germline, CDR1 is SGHKS, CDR2 YYEKEE (reference sequence). This CDR3 is 14 amino acids long. The V and J ends lost 2 bases and 1 base respectively, with 9 bases between them. The CDR3 bases are TGTGCCAGCAGCTTTTTAGGCGCGAACACTGAAGCTTTCTTT. Its translation: CASSFLGANTEAFF.

This rearrangement joins TRBV5-1 to TRBJ2-2; D not resolved. CDR1 and CDR2 from the germline V gene are SGHRS and YFSETQ. The CDR3 spans 13 residues. Trimming cost V 5 bases and J 4 bases, with 9 bases left between them. CDR3 in DNA: TGCGCCAGCAGTTCGGGTTTCACCGGGGAGCTGTTTTTT. This translates into CASSSGFTGELFF.

The V and J genes are TRBV11-3 and TRBJ2-3; D uncertain. The V gene lost 1 base and the J gene lost 6 bases, with 11 bases spanning the gap. The CDR3 covers 14 residues. Germline values: CDR1 SGHNT, CDR2 YENEEA. The CDR3 nucleotides are TGTGCCAGCAGCTTAGCGGCAGGAGAGGATACGCAGTATTTT. Amino acids: CASSLAAGEDTQYF.

V is TRBV28 and J is TRBJ1-1, with TRBD1 identical over 7 bases. V shed 2 bases and J 1 base; nucleotides not matched to a gene: 16. The germline V gene encodes CDR1 MDHEN and CDR2 SYDVKM. The CDR3 totals 19 residues. CDR3 in amino acids: CASSLPDPRTGGRNTEAFF. The CDR3, as DNA: TGTGCCAGCAGTTTACCCGACCCTCGGACAGGAGGACGGAACACTGAAGCTTTCTTT.

This chain links TRBV6-5 with TRBJ2-7, with TRBD1 identical over 7 bases. Trimming cost V 2 bases and J 2 bases; bases outside gene matches: 6. Germline CDR1 is MNHEY and CDR2 is SVGAGI. CDR3 length: 15 residues. CDR3 sequence reads: CASSYSQGVAYEQYF. CDR3 DNA sequence: TGTGCCAGCAGTTACAGTCAGGGGGTAGCCTACGAGCAGTACTTC.